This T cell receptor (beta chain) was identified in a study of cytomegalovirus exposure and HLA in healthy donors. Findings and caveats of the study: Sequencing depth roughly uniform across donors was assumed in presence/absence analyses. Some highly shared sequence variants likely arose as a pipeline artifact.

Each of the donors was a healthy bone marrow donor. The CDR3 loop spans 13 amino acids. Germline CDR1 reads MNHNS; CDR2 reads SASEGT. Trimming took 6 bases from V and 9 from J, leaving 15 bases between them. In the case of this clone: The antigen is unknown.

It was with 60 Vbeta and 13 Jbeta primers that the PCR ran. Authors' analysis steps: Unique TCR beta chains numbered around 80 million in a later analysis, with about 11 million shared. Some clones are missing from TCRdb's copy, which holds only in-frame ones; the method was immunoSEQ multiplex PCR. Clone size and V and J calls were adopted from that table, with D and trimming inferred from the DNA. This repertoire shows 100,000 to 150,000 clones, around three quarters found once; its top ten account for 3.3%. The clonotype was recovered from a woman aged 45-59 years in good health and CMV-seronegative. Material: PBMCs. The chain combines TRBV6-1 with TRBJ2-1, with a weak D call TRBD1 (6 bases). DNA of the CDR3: TGTGCCAGCAGGACCGGACAGAGAACTGAGCAGTTCTTC. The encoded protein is CASRTGQRTEQFF.